This TCR beta chain came from a study of blood T cell repertoires in COVID-19. About the study: The origin of the acute and convalescent COVID-19 samples was the United States, Italy and Spain.

The germline V gene encodes CDR1 MNHEY and CDR2 SMNVEV (reference sequence). The CDR3 is 16 amino acids. V shed 3 bases and J 4 bases; nucleotides not matched to a gene: 8. Authors' data handling: Nucleated cell number was recorded as an estimate derived from reference gene primer amplification. Libraries were prepared by immunoSEQ multiplex PCR; TCRdb keeps only in-frame clonotypes and omits some of them. V, J and clone size are those of that table, while D and trimming were read from the DNA. The sample lists some 74,000 clones, roughly 92% occurring once. Seattle patients were enrolled during active infection and followed longitudinally.

This sequence was found in a man in his fifties with COVID-19, enrolled during active disease. The material sequenced was peripheral blood. The chain recombines TRBV27 with TRBJ2-1; 8 nucleotides line up with TRBD2. The CDR3 nucleotides are TGTGCCAGCAGTTTGACGGGAGGGCCTAGATACAATGAGCAGTTCTTC. It translates to CASSLTGGPRYNEQFF.